Listed below are T cell receptor beta chains from one sample, sequenced in a study of human T cells and chemical hapten exposure. TCRdb ran MiXCR on the RACE reads and lists one entry per CDR3 protein. Of some 27,000 distinct CDR3 sequences listed, 8.5% to 9.5% were seen once; the top ten hold about 7%. The material was whole blood, obtained in connection with sensitization to the hapten diphenylcyclopropenone (DPC). These receptor sequences come from a man younger than 40 with alopecia areata. Some clones in this sample may be carry-over from other donors' samples. Each CDR3 is given with its conserved first and last residue. The order of the fields is CDR3 protein, J gene, V gene.

cdr3_aa: CSVIGTASTNEKLFF
j_call: TRBJ1-4
v_call: TRBV29-1

cdr3_aa: CASGGIDTQYF
j_call: TRBJ2-3
v_call: TRBV27

cdr3_aa: CASSLGLLGEQYF
j_call: TRBJ2-7
v_call: TRBV7-9

cdr3_aa: CASSQDRNEQYF
j_call: TRBJ2-7
v_call: TRBV7-2

cdr3_aa: CASSPPKGNYGYTF
j_call: TRBJ1-2
v_call: TRBV18

cdr3_aa: CASKEGPPDTQYF
j_call: TRBJ2-3
v_call: TRBV2

cdr3_aa: CASSSLAALETQYF
j_call: TRBJ2-5
v_call: TRBV11-2

cdr3_aa: CAVGGQTGELFF
j_call: TRBJ2-2
v_call: TRBV12-3/TRBV12-4

cdr3_aa: CASRLTGEEAFF
j_call: TRBJ1-1
v_call: TRBV11-3

cdr3_aa: CASSYTGSYNEQFF
j_call: TRBJ2-1
v_call: TRBV6-2/TRBV6-3

cdr3_aa: CASSHESGNEQFF
j_call: TRBJ2-1
v_call: TRBV11-3

cdr3_aa: CASRGISGNTIYF
j_call: TRBJ1-3
v_call: TRBV27

cdr3_aa: CASSPRRTAYEQYF
j_call: TRBJ2-7
v_call: TRBV7-2

cdr3_aa: CSARGTQETQYF
j_call: TRBJ2-5
v_call: TRBV29-1

cdr3_aa: CASGVWGHEQYF
j_call: TRBJ2-7
v_call: TRBV2

cdr3_aa: CASRDGGRWTDTQYF
j_call: TRBJ2-3
v_call: TRBV10-1

cdr3_aa: CAWGDLQETQYF
j_call: TRBJ2-5
v_call: TRBV30

cdr3_aa: CASSSGGADTQYF
j_call: TRBJ2-3
v_call: TRBV7-9

cdr3_aa: CASSMGPSSYEQYF
j_call: TRBJ2-7
v_call: TRBV19

cdr3_aa: CASSGARPTDTQYF
j_call: TRBJ2-3
v_call: TRBV9

cdr3_aa: CASSFTSGLYQETQYF
j_call: TRBJ2-5
v_call: TRBV5-6

cdr3_aa: CASSEVPREEKLFF
j_call: TRBJ1-4
v_call: TRBV6-1

cdr3_aa: CASSSASYNSPLHF
j_call: TRBJ1-6
v_call: TRBV27

cdr3_aa: CASSPPTGPPITF
j_call: TRBJ1-2
v_call: TRBV9

cdr3_aa: CASSPPSGGLYYEQYF
j_call: TRBJ2-7
v_call: TRBV18

cdr3_aa: CASSRGIDQPQHF
j_call: TRBJ1-5
v_call: TRBV18

cdr3_aa: CSVFASGTDTQYF
j_call: TRBJ2-3
v_call: TRBV29-1

cdr3_aa: CASSPPVLGDTQYF
j_call: TRBJ2-3
v_call: TRBV18